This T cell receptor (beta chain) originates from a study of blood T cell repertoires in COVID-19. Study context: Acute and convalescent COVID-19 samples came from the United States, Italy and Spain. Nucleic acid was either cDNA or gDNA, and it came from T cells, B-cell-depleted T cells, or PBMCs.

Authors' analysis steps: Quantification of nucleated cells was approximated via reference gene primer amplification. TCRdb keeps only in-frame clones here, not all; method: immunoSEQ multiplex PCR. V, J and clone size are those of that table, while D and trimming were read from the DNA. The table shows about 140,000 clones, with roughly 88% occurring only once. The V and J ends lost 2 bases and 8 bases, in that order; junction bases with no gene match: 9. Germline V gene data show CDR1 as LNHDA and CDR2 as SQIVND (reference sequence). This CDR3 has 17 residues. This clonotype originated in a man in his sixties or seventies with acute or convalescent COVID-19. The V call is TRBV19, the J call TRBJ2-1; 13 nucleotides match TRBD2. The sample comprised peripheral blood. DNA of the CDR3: TGTGCCAGTAGTATAAGGACTAGCGGGAGCGTGGGCTATGAGCAGTTCTTC. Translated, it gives CASSIRTSGSVGYEQFF. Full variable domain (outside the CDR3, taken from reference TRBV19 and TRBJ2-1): DGGITQSPKYLFRKEGQNVTLSCEQNLNHDAMYWYRQDPGQGLRLIYYSQIVNDFQKGDIAEGYSVSREKKESFPLTVTSAQKNPTAFYLCASSIRTSGSVGYEQFFGPGTRLTVL.